These 10 T cell receptor beta chains came from one sample sequenced in a study of T cells after yellow fever vaccination. Each CDR3 protein gets one entry after TCRdb re-called the 5' RACE reads with MiXCR. This table has 300,000 to 350,000 distinct CDR3 sequences, approximately 4.5% appearing once. The sample consisted of PBMCs, taken 15 days after the yellow fever booster vaccination. All receptors come from a man aged 18-30 years who received the YFV17D yellow fever vaccine.

This clonotype was detected many times. The gene calls are TRBV11-2 and TRBJ2-1, with a weak D call TRBD1 (6 bases). The germline V gene has CDR1 SGHAT and CDR2 FQNNGV. The CDR3 is made up of 14 amino acids. Trimming left V 3 bases short and J 7 bases short, with 13 bases between. For the CDR3, the DNA is TGTGCCAGCAGCTTGTTTACAGGGCGGAATGAGCAGTTCTTC. Translating it yields CASSLFTGRNEQFF.

This clonotype was found many times. The rearrangement joins TRBV7-9 to TRBJ2-2; possible D gene TRBD1, 6 bases. Germline loops: CDR1 SEHNR, CDR2 FQNEAQ (reference sequence). The CDR3 extends over 16 amino acids. Between the trimmed V and J ends, which lost 6 bases and 5 bases, there was a span of 19 bases. The CDR3 sequence: CASRVRDSGATGELFF. The CDR3 DNA sequence: TGTGCCAGCAGGGTTCGGGATTCAGGGGCGACCGGGGAGCTGTTTTTT.

The chain uses TRBV12-3 or TRBV12-4 and TRBJ1-1; D is uncertain. V was pared by 11 bases and J by 1 base, with 14 bases between. The CDR3 spans 13 residues. CDR3 nucleotide sequence: TGTGCCTGTTCGATAGTGGGGAACACTGAAGCTTTCTTT. Its protein product is CACSIVGNTEAFF.

The table lists this clonotype with a few counts. J is TRBJ2-7 and V is TRBV6-1; D is perhaps TRBD2 (5 bases). The CDR3 length is 14 residues. V lost 1 base, J lost 4 bases, and 11 bases lay in between. Germline CDR1 and CDR2: MNHNS and SASEGT. As DNA, the CDR3 is TGTGCCAGCAGTGAAGGACAAAGAGGGTACGAGCAGTACTTC. Translated: CASSEGQRGYEQYF.

Many counts were recorded for this clonotype. This CDR3 is CASSDRMGSGELFF. CDR3 DNA sequence: TGTGCCAGCAGTGACAGGATGGGGAGCGGGGAGCTGTTTTTT. This chain connects TRBV6-4 to TRBJ2-2; D possibly corresponds to TRBD2 (5 bases). Looked up from germline, CDR1 is MRHNA and CDR2 is SNTAGT. V was pared by 2 bases and J by 7 bases, with 11 bases between. The length of the CDR3 is 14 residues.

This clonotype was observed many times. The rearrangement uses TRBV6-1 and TRBJ1-6, with TRBD1 matching 8 bases. Germline V gene lookup returns CDR1 MNHNS and CDR2 SASEGT. The CDR3 runs 15 residues. The ends lost 2 bases at V and 7 bases at J; junction bases unmatched: 4. The CDR3 sequence: CASSERTGWNSPLHF. The CDR3 DNA reads as TGTGCCAGCAGTGAACGGACAGGGTGGAATTCACCCCTCCACTTT.

This clonotype was seen ten or more times. The chain combines TRBV12-3 or TRBV12-4 with TRBJ2-7, with D maybe TRBD1 (6 bases). The germline V and J ends were trimmed by 2 bases and 3 bases, with 11 bases remaining between them. This CDR3 has 14 residues. DNA of the CDR3: TGTGCCAGCAGTTTAATCCCAGGGGACTACGAGCAGTACTTC. Amino acids: CASSLIPGDYEQYF.

This clonotype was seen many times. V gene TRBV2 combines with J gene TRBJ2-7; no reliable D call. The CDR3 contains 12 residues. Germline V gene data show CDR1 as SNHLY and CDR2 as FYNNEI. V was clipped by 9 bases and J by 0 bases, with 9 bases between them. This CDR3 is CASSKSSYEQYF. CDR3 bases: TGTGCCAGTAGCAAAAGCTCCTACGAGCAGTACTTC.

This clonotype has only a few counts. The V gene is TRBV7-2, the J gene TRBJ2-3, with TRBD2 matching 10 bases. J was trimmed by 7 bases and V by 6 bases; bases with no gene match: 16. Germline values: CDR1 SGHTA, CDR2 FQGNSA. The CDR3 is made up of 17 amino acids. As DNA, the CDR3 is TGTGCCAGCAGTCCGAACACTCTAGCGGGGGCGGGAAATACGCAGTATTTT. Translation: CASSPNTLAGAGNTQYF.

This chain links TRBV6-5 with TRBJ1-5; D is uncertain. The CDR3 covers 13 residues. Trimming removed 2 bases from V and 7 bases from J, with 9 bases in between. From germline, CDR1 is MNHEY and CDR2 SVGAGI. The CDR3 DNA reads as TGTGCCAGCAGTTACAACAGTGGCCAGCCCCAGCATTTT. Translated: CASSYNSGQPQHF.